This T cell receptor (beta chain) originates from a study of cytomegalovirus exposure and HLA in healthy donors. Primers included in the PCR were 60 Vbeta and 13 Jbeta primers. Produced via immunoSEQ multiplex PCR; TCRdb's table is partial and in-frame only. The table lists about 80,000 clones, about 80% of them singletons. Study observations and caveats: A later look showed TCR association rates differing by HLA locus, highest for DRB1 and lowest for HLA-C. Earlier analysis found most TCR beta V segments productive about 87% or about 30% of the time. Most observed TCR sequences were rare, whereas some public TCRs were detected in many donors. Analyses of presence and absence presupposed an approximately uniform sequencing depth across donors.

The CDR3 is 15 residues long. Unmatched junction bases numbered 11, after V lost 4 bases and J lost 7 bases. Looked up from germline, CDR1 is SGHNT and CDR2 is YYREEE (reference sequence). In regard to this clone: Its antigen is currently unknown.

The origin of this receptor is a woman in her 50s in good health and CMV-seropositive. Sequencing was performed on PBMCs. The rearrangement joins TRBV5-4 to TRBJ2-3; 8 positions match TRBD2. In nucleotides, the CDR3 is TGTGCCAGCAGCCTTGGGGGACTAGGGGAGCATACGCAGTATTTT. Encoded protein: CASSLGGLGEHTQYF.